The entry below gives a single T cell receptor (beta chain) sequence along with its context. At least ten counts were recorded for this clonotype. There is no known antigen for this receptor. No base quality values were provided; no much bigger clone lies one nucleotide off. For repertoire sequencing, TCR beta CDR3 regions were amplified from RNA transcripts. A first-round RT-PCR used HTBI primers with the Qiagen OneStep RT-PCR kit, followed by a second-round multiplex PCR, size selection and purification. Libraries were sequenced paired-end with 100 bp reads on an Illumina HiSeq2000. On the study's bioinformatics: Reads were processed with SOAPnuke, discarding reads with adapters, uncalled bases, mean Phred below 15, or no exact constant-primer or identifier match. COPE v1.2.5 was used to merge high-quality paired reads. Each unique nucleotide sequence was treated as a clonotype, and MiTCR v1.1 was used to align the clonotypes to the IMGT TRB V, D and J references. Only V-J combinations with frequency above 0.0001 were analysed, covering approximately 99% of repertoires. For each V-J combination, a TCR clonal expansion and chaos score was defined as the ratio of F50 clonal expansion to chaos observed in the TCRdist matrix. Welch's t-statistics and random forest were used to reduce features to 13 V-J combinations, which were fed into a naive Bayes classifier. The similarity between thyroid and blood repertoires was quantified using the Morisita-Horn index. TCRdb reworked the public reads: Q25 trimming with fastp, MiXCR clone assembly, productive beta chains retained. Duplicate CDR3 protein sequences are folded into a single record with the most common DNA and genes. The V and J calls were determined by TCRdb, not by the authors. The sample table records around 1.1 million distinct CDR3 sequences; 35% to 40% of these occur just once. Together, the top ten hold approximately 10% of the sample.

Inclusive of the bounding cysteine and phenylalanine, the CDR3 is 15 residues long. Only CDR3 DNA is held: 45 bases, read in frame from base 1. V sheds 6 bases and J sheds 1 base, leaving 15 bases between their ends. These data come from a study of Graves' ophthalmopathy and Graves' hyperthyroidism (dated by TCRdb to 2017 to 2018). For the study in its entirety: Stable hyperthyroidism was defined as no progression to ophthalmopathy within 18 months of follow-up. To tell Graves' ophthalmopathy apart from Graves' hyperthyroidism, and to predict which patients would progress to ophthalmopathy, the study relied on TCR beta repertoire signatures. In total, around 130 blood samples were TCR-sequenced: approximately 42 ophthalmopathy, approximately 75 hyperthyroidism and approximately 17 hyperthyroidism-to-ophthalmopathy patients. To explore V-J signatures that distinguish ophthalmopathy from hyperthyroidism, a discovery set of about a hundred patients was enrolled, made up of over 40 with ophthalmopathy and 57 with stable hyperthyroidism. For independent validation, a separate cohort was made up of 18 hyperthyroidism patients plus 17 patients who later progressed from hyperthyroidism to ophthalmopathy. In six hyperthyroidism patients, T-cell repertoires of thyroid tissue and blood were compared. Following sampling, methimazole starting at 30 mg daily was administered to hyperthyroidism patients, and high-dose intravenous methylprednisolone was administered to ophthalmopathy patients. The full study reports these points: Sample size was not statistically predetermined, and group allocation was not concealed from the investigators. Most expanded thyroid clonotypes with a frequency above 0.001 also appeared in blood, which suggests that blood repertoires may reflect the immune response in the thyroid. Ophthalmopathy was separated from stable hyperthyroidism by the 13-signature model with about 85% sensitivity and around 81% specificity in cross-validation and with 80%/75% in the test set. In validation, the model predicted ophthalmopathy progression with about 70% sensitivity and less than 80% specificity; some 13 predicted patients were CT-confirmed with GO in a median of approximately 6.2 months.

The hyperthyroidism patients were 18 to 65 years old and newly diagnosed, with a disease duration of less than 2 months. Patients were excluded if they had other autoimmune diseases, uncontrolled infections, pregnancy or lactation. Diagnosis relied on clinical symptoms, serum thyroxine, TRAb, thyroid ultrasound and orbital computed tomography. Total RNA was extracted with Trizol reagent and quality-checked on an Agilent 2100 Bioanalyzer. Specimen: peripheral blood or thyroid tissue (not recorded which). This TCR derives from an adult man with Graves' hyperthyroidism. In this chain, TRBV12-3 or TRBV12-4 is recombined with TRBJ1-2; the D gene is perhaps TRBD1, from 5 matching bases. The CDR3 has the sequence CASSRGRSLNYGYTF. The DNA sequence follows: TGTGCCAGCAGCCGGGGCCGGAGCCTTAACTATGGCTACACCTTC.